The 7 T cell receptor beta chains reported below all come from one sample, sequenced in a study of OX40 agonist ivuxolimab in advanced cancers. This table comes from immunoSEQ multiplex PCR, and its TCRdb copy is limited to in-frame clones, with some not included. The sample holds just over 80,000 clones, roughly 84% seen once. The material was CD4+ or CD8+ T cells sorted from blood, obtained in a trial of the OX40 agonist ivuxolimab. The receptors stem from an adult with an advanced solid tumor such as melanoma, head and neck, liver or kidney cancer.

The gene calls are TRBV5-6 and TRBJ1-2, with a weak D call TRBD1 (6 bases). The CDR3 runs to 12 residues. The germline CDR1 and CDR2 sequences are SGHDT and YYEEEE. Trimming shortened V by 2 bases and J by 8 bases, and 10 bases separated the two germline ends. CDR3 region: CASSFDRMGYTF. Here the CDR3 DNA reads TGTGCCAGCAGCTTTGACAGGATGGGCTACACCTTC.

V and J are TRBV5-8 and TRBJ2-7, with TRBD1 matching over 8 bases. V was pared by 4 bases and J by 3 bases, with 9 bases of the junction left unmatched. The CDR3 has 15 amino acids. Germline V lookup: CDR1 SGHTS, CDR2 YDEGEE. The DNA of the CDR3 is TGTGCCAGCAGCCGATGGCCAGGGGGCAGCTACGAGCAGTACTTC. Amino acids: CASSRWPGGSYEQYF.

This chain uses TRBV6-1 with TRBJ2-7, with no clear D. V gave up 2 bases and J gave up 5 bases, with 4 bases separating them. Germline V CDR1 and CDR2: MNHNS, SASEGT. The CDR3 covers 11 residues. The CDR3 coding sequence is TGTGCCAGCAGTGAATATGACGAGCAGTACGTC. This codes for CASSEYDEQYV.

The chain carries TRBV5-1 and TRBJ1-4; 7 positions agree with TRBD1. There are 15 residues in the CDR3. V lost 5 bases and J lost 3; bases outside the gene matches: 7. Germline V lookup: CDR1 SGHRS, CDR2 YFSETQ. The CDR3 DNA sequence: TGCGCCAGCAGTCGCGGGGACAGCCCTAATGAAAAACTGTTTTTT. It translates to CASSRGDSPNEKLFF. Looking up the rest from reference TRBV5-1 and TRBJ1-4 gives the full variable domain: KAGVTQTPRYLIKTRGQQVTLSCSPISGHRSVSWYQQTPGQGLQFLFEYFSETQRNKGNFPGRFSGRQFSNSRSEMNVSTLELGDSALYLCASSRGDSPNEKLFFGSGTQLSVL.

J is TRBJ1-2 and V is TRBV6-5; the D is unclear. Germline CDR1 and CDR2: MNHEY and SVGAGI. There are 14 residues in the CDR3. The V and J ends lost 0 bases and 2 bases respectively, with 7 bases between them. The CDR3 here is CASSYSAENYGYTF. The CDR3 region has the DNA TGTGCCAGCAGTTACTCGGCAGAAAACTATGGCTACACCTTC.

The V gene is TRBV29-1, the J gene TRBJ2-3; 8 nucleotides line up with TRBD2. The CDR3 extends over 15 amino acids. The V segment lost 3 bases and the J segment 1 base; nucleotides outside the gene matches: 6. Germline CDR1 is SQVTM and CDR2 is ANQGSEA. In DNA form, the CDR3 reads TGCAGCGTTGACCCGACCGGGAGGGGCACAGATACGCAGTATTTT. Its translation: CSVDPTGRGTDTQYF.

J is TRBJ2-1 and V is TRBV4-1; tentatively, D is TRBD2 (5 bases). CDR3 length: 15 amino acids. The V end was cut by 0 bases, the J end by 4 bases, with 10 bases between. Germline CDR1 and CDR2: MGHRA and YSYEKL. CDR3 residues: CASSQEEGSYNEQFF. The CDR3, as DNA: TGCGCCAGCAGCCAAGAAGAGGGTAGTTACAATGAGCAGTTCTTC.